This T cell receptor beta chain originates from a study of blood T cell repertoires in COVID-19. Study details: PBMCs, B-cell-depleted T cells, or T cells were the source of the cDNA or gDNA that made up the material.

The protocol was immunoSEQ multiplex PCR, while the TCRdb copy is restricted to in-frame clones and leaves out a portion. The data hold more than 300,000 clones, with 89% observed a single time. From germline, CDR1 is DFQATT and CDR2 SNEGSKA (reference sequence). Trimming pared 3 bases from V and 3 bases from J, leaving 11 bases between. This CDR3 has 13 amino acids. The sequence came from a man between 18 and 29 years old who had recovered from COVID-19. The V and J genes are TRBV20-1 and TRBJ1-2, with D possibly TRBD1 on 5 matching bases. The sequenced material came from peripheral blood. CDR3 bases: TGCAGTGCTAGTGGGGCAAATCACTATGGCTACACCTTC. Translated, it gives CSASGANHYGYTF.